These 8 T cell receptor beta chains share one sample of origin, sequenced in a study of human T cells and chemical hapten exposure. TCRdb analysed the RACE reads with MiXCR anew, one entry per CDR3 protein. The repertoire consists of over 70,000 distinct CDR3 sequences, with 14% occurring once and the leading ten covering approximately 4.6%. Time point defined: pre-sensitization, week 0. Treatment specified: therapeutic diphenylcyclopropenone sensitization with weekly scalp DPC. This sample comprised whole blood, obtained in connection with sensitization to the hapten diphenylcyclopropenone (DPC). The receptors stem from a woman between 50 and 59 years old with alopecia areata. Some clones in this sample may be carry-over from other donors' samples.

The chain has TRBV9 and TRBJ1-1; D possibly corresponds to TRBD1 (5 bases). Per the germline V gene, CDR1 is SGDLS and CDR2 is YYNGEE. V was cut by 0 bases and J by 1 base, with 10 bases left in between. CDR3 length: 15 residues. The chain's CDR3 is CASSVVGAKNTEAFF. CDR3 nucleotide sequence: TGTGCCAGCAGCGTAGTTGGGGCCAAGAACACTGAAGCTTTCTTT.

The sample holds many counts of this clonotype. The V call is TRBV6-6, the J call TRBJ2-3, with 7 nucleotides matching TRBD1. Trimming cost V 6 bases and J 4 bases; bases outside gene matches: 1. Germline V gene data show CDR1 as MNHNY and CDR2 as SVGAGI (reference sequence). The CDR3 contains 12 residues. In DNA, the CDR3 is TGTGCCAGCAGAACAGGGGCAGATACGCAGTATTTT. Encoded protein: CASRTGADTQYF.

The CDR3 loop is CASRGGYGQGEQYF. CDR3 bases: TGTGCCAGCAGGGGAGGATACGGACAGGGCGAGCAGTACTTC. The V gene is TRBV28, the J gene TRBJ2-7; 8 bases map to TRBD1. The CDR3 length is 14 residues. CDR1 and CDR2 from the germline V gene are MDHEN and SYDVKM. The V and J ends lost 6 bases and 6 bases, in that order; junction bases with no gene match: 10.

This clonotype was detected only a few times. The CDR3 region is CASSLGAGANQPQHF. The CDR3 DNA reads TGTGCCAGCAGCTTAGGGGCAGGGGCCAATCAGCCCCAGCATTTT. The rearrangement links TRBV7-2 to TRBJ1-5, with D maybe TRBD1 (6 bases). Trimming took 1 base from V and 3 from J, leaving 10 bases between them. Germline V gene sequence: CDR1 SGHTA, CDR2 FQGNSA. The length of the CDR3 is 15 residues.

The gene calls are TRBV7-7 and TRBJ2-2; D unresolved. The CDR3 consists of 13 residues. Germline assignment: CDR1 SSHAT and CDR2 FNYEAQ (reference sequence). V shed 2 bases and J shed 3 bases, with 4 bases lying between them. The CDR3 nucleotides are TGTGCCAGCAGCTTAACGTACACCGGGGAGCTGTTTTTT. It specifies CASSLTYTGELFF.

The chain uses TRBV12-3 or TRBV12-4 and TRBJ2-1; TRBD1 agrees at 7 bases. J was trimmed by 4 bases and V by 2 bases; bases with no gene match: 17. CDR3 length: 19 amino acids. The chain's CDR3 is CASSLSIIVRDSSYNEQFF. DNA of the CDR3: TGTGCCAGCAGTTTAAGCATAATCGTCCGGGACAGCTCTTACAATGAGCAGTTCTTC.

The chain employs TRBV5-1 and TRBJ2-3; TRBD2 agrees at 9 bases. Looked up from germline, CDR1 is SGHRS and CDR2 is YFSETQ. CDR3 length equals 16 residues. V trimming: 0 bases; J trimming: 4 bases; junction bases outside the gene matches: 6. The CDR3 here is CASSLELAGPADTQYF. The CDR3 coding sequence is TGCGCCAGCAGCTTGGAGCTAGCGGGACCGGCAGATACGCAGTATTTT.

This clonotype was counted at least ten times. This chain's CDR3 is CASSFREGGYTEAFF. The CDR3 DNA reads TGTGCCAGCAGTTTCCGGGAGGGGGGTTACACTGAAGCTTTCTTT. The chain uses TRBV28 and TRBJ1-1; tentatively, D is TRBD1 (6 bases). The CDR3 sequence is 15 residues long. The V end lost 3 bases, the J end lost 3 bases, and 14 bases lay between the germline ends. Germline V gives CDR1 MDHEN, CDR2 SYDVKM.